Below are 9 T cell receptor beta chains sequenced from a single sample in a study of beta chain features in type 1 diabetes. Since all of the isolated RNA was reverse transcribed, expressed TCRB transcripts were what got sequenced. Measured with immunoSEQ multiplex PCR; TCRdb has only the in-frame clones, and not every one. Of 900,000 or so clones in the sample, 15% to 20% were seen once. Sequenced sample: naive CD4+ T cells from blood. The source is a woman between 18 and 29 years old in good health.

This clone has only a few counts. The chain combines TRBV27 with TRBJ2-1, with D maybe TRBD2 (5 bases). CDR1 and CDR2 (germline): MNHEY, SMNVEV (reference sequence). This CDR3 has 14 amino acids. The V and J ends lost 4 bases and 3 bases respectively, with 10 bases between them. CDR3: CASSSAGLYNEQFF. CDR3 nucleotides: TGTGCCAGCAGTTCCGCAGGACTCTACAATGAGCAGTTCTTC.

This clone was recorded a few times. The J gene is TRBJ2-7, the V gene TRBV27; 7 positions match TRBD1. J gave up 2 bases and V 6 bases, and 4 bases lay outside the gene matches. Looked up from germline, CDR1 is MNHEY and CDR2 is SMNVEV (reference sequence). CDR3 size: 13 residues. CDR3 region: CASRLTGAYEQYF. The DNA for the CDR3 is TGTGCCAGCAGGCTTACAGGGGCCTACGAGCAGTACTTC.

The genes are TRBV7-2 and TRBJ2-1; tentatively, D is TRBD1 or TRBD2 (6 bases each). Germline V CDR1 and CDR2: SGHTA, FQGNSA. Trimming removed 4 bases from V and 1 base from J, with 23 bases in between. This CDR3 is built from 19 residues. The chain's CDR3 is CASSSPLVGAGRSYNEQFF. Written as DNA, the CDR3 is TGTGCCAGCAGCTCACCGCTCGTGGGGGCGGGGAGGTCCTACAATGAGCAGTTCTTC.

On this clone: Other DNA sequences in this sample translate to the same CDR3. The J gene is TRBJ1-1, the V gene TRBV7-9, with D possibly matching TRBD1 (5 bases). Germline assignment: CDR1 SEHNR and CDR2 FQNEAQ (reference sequence). With 5 bases removed from V and 0 bases from J, the gap between germline ends came to 13 bases. The CDR3 sequence is 15 residues long. The CDR3 region is CASSLQGGMNTEAFF. The CDR3 DNA reads TGTGCCAGCAGCCTTCAGGGCGGGATGAACACTGAAGCTTTCTTT.

This clone was counted a few times. This CDR3 reads CASSPVYYNEQFF. CDR3 nucleotides: TGTGCCAGCTCACCAGTATACTACAATGAGCAGTTCTTC. The gene calls are TRBV18 and TRBJ2-1, with D unclear. Per the germline V gene, CDR1 is KGHSH and CDR2 is LQKENI. The ends were cut back, 2 bases at V and 3 bases at J, with 5 bases in the middle. The CDR3 extends over 13 amino acids.

This clone appeared a few times. The chain has TRBV7-2 and TRBJ2-3; 9 bases map to TRBD2. From germline, CDR1 is SGHTA and CDR2 FQGNSA. The CDR3 runs to 16 residues. V dropped 5 bases and J dropped 3; count of bases not matched to a gene: 9. The CDR3 protein is CASSPSGLAGTDTQYF. CDR3 sequence (DNA): TGTGCCAGCAGCCCCTCCGGCCTAGCGGGAACAGATACGCAGTATTTT.

The chain joins TRBV27 to TRBJ2-1; D is ambiguous. Deletions cut 5 bases from V and 3 bases from J, with 14 bases between. This CDR3 spans 15 amino acids. Looked up from germline, CDR1 is MNHEY and CDR2 is SMNVEV (reference sequence). The CDR3 here is CASSLVARSYNEQFF. DNA of the CDR3: TGTGCCAGCAGTCTAGTAGCCCGAAGCTACAATGAGCAGTTCTTC.

This clone was detected a few times. One end of the junction fails to match germline, which may point to a read error. In DNA form, the CDR3 reads TGTGCCAGCAGCATAGCATTACAATACACTGAAGCTTTCTTT. Translating gives CASSIALQYTEAFF. J is TRBJ1-1 and V is TRBV7-9; D gene unclear. This CDR3 is 14 amino acids long. CDR1 is SEHNR and CDR2 is FQNEAQ in the germline V gene (reference sequence).

Comments on this clone: The sample contains more than one DNA sequence encoding this CDR3. This chain connects TRBV19 to TRBJ1-5, with 8 nucleotides matching TRBD1. The germline V gene encodes CDR1 LNHDA and CDR2 SQIVND (reference sequence). This CDR3 has 14 amino acids. With 1 base clipped from V and 4 bases from J, the junction kept 0 bases outside the gene matches. The CDR3 sequence is CASSIGQGNQPQHF. The CDR3 DNA follows: TGTGCCAGTAGTATAGGACAGGGGAATCAGCCCCAGCATTTT.